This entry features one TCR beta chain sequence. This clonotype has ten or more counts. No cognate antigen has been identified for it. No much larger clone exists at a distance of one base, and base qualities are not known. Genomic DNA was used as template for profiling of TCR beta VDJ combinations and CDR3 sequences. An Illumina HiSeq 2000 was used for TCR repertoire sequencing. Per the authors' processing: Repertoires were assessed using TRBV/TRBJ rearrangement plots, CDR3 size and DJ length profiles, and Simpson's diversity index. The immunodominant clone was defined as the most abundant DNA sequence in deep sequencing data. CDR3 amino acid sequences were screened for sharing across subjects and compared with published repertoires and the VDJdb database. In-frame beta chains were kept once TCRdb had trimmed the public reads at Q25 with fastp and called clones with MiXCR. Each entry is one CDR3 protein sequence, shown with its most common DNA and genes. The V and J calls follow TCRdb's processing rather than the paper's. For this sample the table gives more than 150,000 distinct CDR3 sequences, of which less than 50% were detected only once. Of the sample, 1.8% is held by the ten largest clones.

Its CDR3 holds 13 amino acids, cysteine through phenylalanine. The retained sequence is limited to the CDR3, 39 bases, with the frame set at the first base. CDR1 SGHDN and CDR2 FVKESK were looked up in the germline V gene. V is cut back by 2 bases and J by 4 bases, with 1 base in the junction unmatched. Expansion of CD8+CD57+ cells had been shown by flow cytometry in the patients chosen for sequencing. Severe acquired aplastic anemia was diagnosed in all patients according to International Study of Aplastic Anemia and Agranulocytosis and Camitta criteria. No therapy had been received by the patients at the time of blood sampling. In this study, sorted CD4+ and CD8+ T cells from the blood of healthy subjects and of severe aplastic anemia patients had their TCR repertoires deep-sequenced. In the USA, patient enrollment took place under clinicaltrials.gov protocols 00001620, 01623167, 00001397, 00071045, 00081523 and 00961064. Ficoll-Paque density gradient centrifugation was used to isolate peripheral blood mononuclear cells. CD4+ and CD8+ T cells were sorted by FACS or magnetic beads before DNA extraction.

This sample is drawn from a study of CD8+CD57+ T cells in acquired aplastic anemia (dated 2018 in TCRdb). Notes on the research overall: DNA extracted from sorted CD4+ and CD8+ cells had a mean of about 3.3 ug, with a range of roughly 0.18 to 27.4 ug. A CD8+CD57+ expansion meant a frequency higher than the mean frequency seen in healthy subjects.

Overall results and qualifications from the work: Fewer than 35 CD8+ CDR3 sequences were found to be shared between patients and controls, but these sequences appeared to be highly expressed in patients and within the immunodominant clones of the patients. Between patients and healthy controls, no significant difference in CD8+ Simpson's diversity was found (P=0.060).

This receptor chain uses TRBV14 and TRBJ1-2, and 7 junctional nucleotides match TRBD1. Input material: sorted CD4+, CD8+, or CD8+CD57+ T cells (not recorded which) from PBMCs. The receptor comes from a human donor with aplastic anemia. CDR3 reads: CASSQRGLYGYTF. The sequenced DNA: TGTGCCAGCAGCCAAAGGGGGCTCTATGGCTACACCTTC.